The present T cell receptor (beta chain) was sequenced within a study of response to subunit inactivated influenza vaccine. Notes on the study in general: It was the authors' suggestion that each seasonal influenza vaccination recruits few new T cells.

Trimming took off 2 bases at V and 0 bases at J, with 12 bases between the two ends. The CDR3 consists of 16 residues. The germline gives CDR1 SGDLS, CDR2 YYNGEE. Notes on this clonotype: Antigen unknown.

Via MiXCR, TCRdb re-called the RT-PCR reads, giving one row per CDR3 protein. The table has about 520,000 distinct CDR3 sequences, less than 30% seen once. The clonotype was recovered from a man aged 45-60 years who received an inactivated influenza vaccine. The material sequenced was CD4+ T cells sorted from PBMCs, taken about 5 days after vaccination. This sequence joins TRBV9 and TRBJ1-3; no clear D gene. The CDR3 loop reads CASSVGSSRSGNTIYF. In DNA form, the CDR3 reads TGTGCCAGCAGCGTTGGCAGTTCCCGCTCTGGAAACACCATATATTTT.